Listed below are T cell receptor beta chains from one sample, sequenced in a study of CD8 T cells in Susac syndrome. TCRdb itself ran the immunoSEQ multiplex PCR reads through MiXCR, one entry per CDR3 protein. Of roughly 150,000 distinct CDR3 sequences in the sample, about 94% were seen once. Source material: CD8+ T cells from PBMCs. These receptors were obtained from a human donor with multiple sclerosis. Both conserved end residues are trimmed from each CDR3. Clone size is not always given. Where it is, it says once, few, many or a class for expanded clones.

>TRBJ2-5|TRBV7-9|NA
ASSLGWETQY
>TRBJ2-1|TRBV7-9|NA
ASSQGAGRAS
>TRBJ1-5|TRBV2|NA
ASSPDKVNQPQH
>TRBJ2-3|TRBV9|NA
ASSPSGGSPDTQY
>TRBJ2-1|TRBV12-3/TRBV12-4|NA
ASSFYSTNEQF
>TRBJ1-1|TRBV29-1|NA
SAPGQENTEAF
>TRBJ2-7|TRBV7-9|NA
ASSGPLVYEQY
>TRBJ2-1|TRBV18|once
ASSLRSERPDEQF
>TRBJ2-7|TRBV5-1|NA
ASRYGTSSGEQY
>TRBJ2-2|TRBV13|NA
ASSFIPGELF
>TRBJ2-3|TRBV5-1|once
ASSLERGDRGHWY
>TRBJ2-7|TRBV29-1|once
SVEPRLAGAISYEQY
>TRBJ1-5|TRBV5-1|NA
ASRPAEGRQPQH
>TRBJ1-2|TRBV4-3|NA
ASSQEMDRGYYGYT
>TRBJ1-6|TRBV5-4|NA
ASSLDAGDNSPLH
>TRBJ1-1|TRBV9|NA
ASSVWANTEAF
>TRBJ2-1|TRBV14|NA
ASRPGLGSDEQF
>TRBJ2-3|TRBV7-8|NA
ASSWTDTQY
>TRBJ1-1|TRBV6-6|NA
ASSYEGTSEAF
>TRBJ1-1|TRBV7-8|once
ASSRRRNTEAF
>TRBJ1-2|TRBV9|NA
ASRGDGPHGYT
>TRBJ1-2|TRBV2|once
ASTLLGYT
>TRBJ2-7|TRBV7-9|NA
ASSTDRENREQY
>TRBJ2-1|TRBV20-1|NA
SARDNRLASLDEQF
>TRBJ1-2|TRBV5-1|NA
ASSFRGGYT
>TRBJ2-1|TRBV20-1|NA
SAPAYNEQF
>TRBJ1-2|TRBV4-1|NA
ASSQGGGQDYGYT
>TRBJ2-5|TRBV20-1|NA
SARVGGGAVQETQY
>TRBJ2-5|TRBV7-9|NA
ASSFDPDIPEETQY
>TRBJ1-4|TRBV12-5|NA
ASGTMQTPLTEKLF
>TRBJ1-6|TRBV6-2/TRBV6-3|once
ASSYSNQMDPLPPLH
>TRBJ1-2|TRBV4-1|NA
ASSQDIGSYGYT
>TRBJ2-1|TRBV13|NA
ASSFYRGQQF
>TRBJ2-7|TRBV29-1|NA
SASASRGLSYEQY
>TRBJ1-5|TRBV7-9|NA
ASSIQGDNQPQH
>TRBJ2-1|TRBV20-1|NA
SAYVPTNNEQF
>TRBJ2-2|TRBV29-1|NA
SVEDLRMGRAGELF
>TRBJ2-1|TRBV7-2|NA
ASSPSGGLNEQF
>TRBJ2-5|TRBV30|NA
AWSVEIVTSQETQY
>TRBJ1-2|TRBV9|NA
ASRRVDGYT
>TRBJ1-6|TRBV6-6|once
ASGHREEGSPLH
>TRBJ1-2|TRBV20-1|NA
SARTKTSNYGYT
>TRBJ2-2|TRBV12-3/TRBV12-4|NA
ASRRGAYTGELF
>TRBJ1-2|TRBV20-1|NA
SSFRGRRDGYT
>TRBJ2-1|TRBV29-1|NA
SVLDGGWDEQF